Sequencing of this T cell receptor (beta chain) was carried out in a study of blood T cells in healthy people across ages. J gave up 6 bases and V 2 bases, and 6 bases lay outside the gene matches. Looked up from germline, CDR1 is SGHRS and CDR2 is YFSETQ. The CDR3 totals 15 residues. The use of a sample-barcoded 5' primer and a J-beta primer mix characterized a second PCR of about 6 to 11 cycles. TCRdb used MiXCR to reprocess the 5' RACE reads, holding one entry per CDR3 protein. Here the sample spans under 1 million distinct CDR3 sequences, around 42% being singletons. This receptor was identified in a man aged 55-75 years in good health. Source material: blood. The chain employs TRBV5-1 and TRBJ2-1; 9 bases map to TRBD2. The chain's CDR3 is CASSFRLAGINEQFF. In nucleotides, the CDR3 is TGCGCCAGCAGCTTTAGGCTAGCGGGGATCAATGAGCAGTTCTTC.